These 22 T cell receptor beta chains share one sample of origin, sequenced in a study of shared clonotypes between healthy human individuals. Using immunoSEQ multiplex PCR, the repertoire was profiled, and TCRdb retains in-frame clones only, with some absent. The sample includes a few hundred thousand clones, roughly 97% of them seen just once. Input material: naive CD4+ T cells sorted from blood. The sample's subset: CD45RA+ positively selected. The receptors stem from a woman between 25 and 40 years old in good health.

The table lists this clone with a count of one. The chain uses TRBV10-3 and TRBJ2-3; TRBD2 matches at 8 bases. This CDR3 region has 14 residues. V lost 11 bases and J lost 8; bases outside the gene matches: 15. Germline CDR1 is ENHRY and CDR2 is SYGVKD. CDR3 DNA: TGTGCCTCACGGGGGGGGCAGGGAGTAGGTACGCAGTATTTT. Translation: CASRGGQGVGTQYF.

The CDR3 DNA reads TGTGCCAGCAGGTCCTCGGGAGCGGTTCCCTACAATGAGCAGTTCTTC. Translated, it gives CASRSSGAVPYNEQFF. The chain has TRBV27 and TRBJ2-1; a weak D match, TRBD2 (6 bases). Germline V gene data show CDR1 as MNHEY and CDR2 as SMNVEV (reference sequence). Trimming left V 6 bases short and J 2 bases short, with 17 bases between. This CDR3 has 16 amino acids.

The V and J genes are TRBV5-1 and TRBJ2-1; a possible D gene is TRBD1 (6 bases). V was cut by 4 bases and J by 0 bases, with 11 bases left in between. This CDR3 region has 15 residues. CDR1 and CDR2 (germline): SGHRS, YFSETQ. The CDR3 nucleotides read TGCGCCAGCAGCGCAGGACAGACCTCCTACAATGAGCAGTTCTTC. This encodes CASSAGQTSYNEQFF.

CDR3 nucleotides: TGTGCCATCAGTGAGATTAGCGGCTACGAGCAGTACTTC. It is translated as CAISEISGYEQYF. The V gene is TRBV10-3, the J gene TRBJ2-7; tentative D call: TRBD2 (6 bases). Germline CDR1 and CDR2: ENHRY and SYGVKD. Between the trimmed V and J ends, which lost 2 bases and 3 bases, there was a span of 8 bases. The CDR3 covers 13 residues.

The gene calls are TRBV4-1 and TRBJ2-2; unclear D gene. This CDR3 is built from 15 residues. The V end lost 4 bases, the J end lost 8 bases, and 17 bases lay between the germline ends. Germline CDR1 reads MGHRA; CDR2 reads YSYEKL. The CDR3 bases are TGCGCCAGCAGCCCCGCATTGCCAGGTTCGGGGGAGCTGTTTTTT. It specifies CASSPALPGSGELFF.

The chain employs TRBV19 and TRBJ2-7, with 7 positions matching TRBD2. This CDR3 spans 15 amino acids. CDR1 and CDR2 (germline): LNHDA, SQIVND (reference sequence). V lost 3 bases to trimming and J lost 7 bases; unmatched junction nucleotides: 12. The CDR3 spells CASSMQSGTGGEQYF. In DNA form, the CDR3 reads TGTGCCAGTAGTATGCAGTCGGGGACGGGGGGAGAGCAGTACTTC.

The chain carries TRBV28 and TRBJ2-7; TRBD2 matches at 7 bases. The length of the CDR3 is 14 residues. The germline V gene has CDR1 MDHEN and CDR2 SYDVKM. The J segment lost 4 bases and the V segment lost 6 bases, leaving 9 bases of the junction unmatched. In nucleotides, the CDR3 is TGTGCCAGCAGCCTCGGGAGGTTTGGATACGAGCAGTACTTC. Amino acids: CASSLGRFGYEQYF. Using reference TRBV28 and TRBJ2-7 for the parts outside the CDR3, the full variable domain is DVKVTQSSRYLVKRTGEKVFLECVQDMDHENMFWYRQDPGLGLRLIYFSYDVKMKEKGDIPEGYSVSREKKERFSLILESASTNQTSMYLCASSLGRFGYEQYFGPGTRLTVT.

The chain uses TRBV28 and TRBJ1-2; D not resolved. The CDR3 is made up of 15 amino acids. The germline CDR1 and CDR2 sequences are MDHEN and SYDVKM. V dropped 4 bases and J dropped 2 bases, with 14 bases sitting between them. CDR3 region: CASSYQGRPNYGYTF. The CDR3, as DNA: TGTGCCAGCAGTTACCAAGGACGGCCCAACTATGGCTACACCTTC.

The chain links TRBV27 to TRBJ2-1; 10 bases map to TRBD2. The V gene end was trimmed by 0 bases and the J gene end by 4 bases; junction bases not matched to a gene: 12. In germline, CDR1 is MNHEY, CDR2 SMNVEV (reference sequence). The length of the CDR3 is 19 residues. The CDR3 sequence: CASSLSRLAGASDYNEQFF. CDR3 nucleotide sequence: TGTGCCAGCAGTTTATCAAGGCTAGCGGGAGCTTCAGATTACAATGAGCAGTTCTTC.

The chain combines TRBV28 with TRBJ2-7, with D possibly being TRBD1 or TRBD2 (5 bases each). The CDR3 is 12 amino acids. Trimming took off 10 bases at V and 2 bases at J, with 12 bases between the two ends. CDR1 MDHEN and CDR2 SYDVKM come from the germline V gene. CDR3 coding DNA: TGTGCCACGGGGCAGGAGACCTACGAGCAGTACTTC. Translated, it gives CATGQETYEQYF.

The chain joins TRBV6-6 to TRBJ1-5, with 10 bases aligning to TRBD1. V was clipped by 6 bases and J by 7 bases; unmatched bases: 6. Germline values: CDR1 MNHNY, CDR2 SVGAGI (reference sequence). The CDR3 runs 14 residues. The CDR3 bases are TGTGCCAGCAGCGACCGGGACAGGGGACAGCCCCAGCATTTT. Its translation is CASSDRDRGQPQHF.

This clone was detected once. The rearrangement uses TRBV5-1 and TRBJ2-7, with TRBD1 as a possible D gene (6 bases). The CDR3 is made up of 14 amino acids. V lost 3 bases, J lost 0 bases, and 10 bases lay in between. CDR1 and CDR2 (germline): SGHRS, YFSETQ. CDR3 nucleotides: TGCGCCAGCAGCTACGACAGGCTCTCCTACGAGCAGTACTTC. This encodes CASSYDRLSYEQYF.

This chain uses TRBV6-1 with TRBJ1-3, with 8 nucleotides matching TRBD1. The CDR3 contains 14 residues. With V trimmed by 7 bases and J by 4 bases, 6 bases remained unmatched. In germline, CDR1 is MNHNS, CDR2 SASEGT. The CDR3, as DNA: TGTGCCAGCACCCCAGGGGGCGTCGGAAACACCATATATTTT. Its translation is CASTPGGVGNTIYF.

The chain links TRBV28 to TRBJ1-2; 7 bases map to TRBD1. Germline V lookup: CDR1 MDHEN, CDR2 SYDVKM. V shed 6 bases and J 4 bases; nucleotides not matched to a gene: 5. The CDR3 consists of 13 residues. This CDR3 is CASRTGDPYGYTF. Here the CDR3 DNA reads TGTGCCAGCAGAACAGGGGATCCCTATGGCTACACCTTC.

The chain has TRBV6-5 and TRBJ2-1; 9 bases align to TRBD2. Looked up from germline, CDR1 is MNHEY and CDR2 is SVGAGI. Germline trimming cut 4 bases from V and 4 bases from J; bases unmatched to any gene: 8. CDR3 length equals 16 residues. The CDR3 reads CASSSSGTSRYNEQFF. CDR3 in DNA: TGTGCCAGCAGTTCATCCGGGACTAGCCGATACAATGAGCAGTTCTTC.

This rearrangement joins TRBV15 to TRBJ2-1, with D unclear. CDR3 length equals 14 residues. With 0 bases removed from V and 6 bases from J, the gap between germline ends came to 9 bases. Germline loops: CDR1 LNHNV, CDR2 YYDKDF (reference sequence). For the CDR3, the DNA is TGTGCCACCAGCAGAGATCTCGGATTCAATGAGCAGTTCTTC. Amino acids: CATSRDLGFNEQFF. Together with reference TRBV15 and TRBJ2-1, the CDR3 gives the full variable domain: DAMVIQNPRYQVTQFGKPVTLSCSQTLNHNVMYWYQQKSSQAPKLLFHYYDKDFNNEADTPDNFQSRRPNTSFCFLDIRSPGLGDTAMYLCATSRDLGFNEQFFGPGTRLTVL.

This chain uses TRBV4-1 with TRBJ2-3; D is possibly TRBD1 or TRBD2 (6 bases each). V was cut by 0 bases and J by 9 bases, with 10 bases left in between. The length of the CDR3 is 13 residues. CDR1 is MGHRA and CDR2 is YSYEKL in the germline V gene. CDR3 DNA sequence: TGCGCCAGCAGCCAAGAAGGGGGGTGGACGCAGTATTTT. Protein sequence: CASSQEGGWTQYF.

The V call is TRBV6-1, the J call TRBJ1-5, with D possibly TRBD1 on 6 matching bases. With 4 bases removed from V and 6 bases from J, the gap between germline ends came to 10 bases. This CDR3 is built from 13 residues. Germline values: CDR1 MNHNS, CDR2 SASEGT. In DNA, the CDR3 is TGTGCCAGCAGTGTACAGGGCGGTCAGCCCCAGCATTTT. This translates into CASSVQGGQPQHF.

V is TRBV25-1 and J is TRBJ2-2; 8 bases line up with TRBD2. CDR1 MGHDK and CDR2 SYGVNS come from the germline V gene. The CDR3 is made up of 16 amino acids. The J segment lost 3 bases and the V segment lost 1 base, leaving 4 bases of the junction unmatched. The CDR3 here is CASSEFGGADTGELFF. The CDR3 DNA reads TGTGCCAGCAGTGAATTCGGGGGGGCCGACACCGGGGAGCTGTTTTTT.

The V call is TRBV27, the J call TRBJ2-2; D is perhaps TRBD2 (5 bases). V was trimmed by 5 bases and J by 4 bases, leaving 14 bases between them. The length of the CDR3 is 15 residues. Germline V gene data show CDR1 as MNHEY and CDR2 as SMNVEV (reference sequence). Written as DNA, the CDR3 is TGTGCCAGCAGTCCCCGACTAACCTTCACCGGGGAGCTGTTTTTT. Amino acids: CASSPRLTFTGELFF.

V is TRBV6-1 and J is TRBJ2-1; TRBD1 might be the D (7 bases). This CDR3 has 15 amino acids. Germline assignment: CDR1 MNHNS and CDR2 SASEGT. V was shortened by 7 bases and J by 1 base, with 14 bases between the two germline ends. This chain's CDR3 is CASTRDSGSYNEQFF. CDR3 in DNA: TGTGCCAGCACAAGGGACAGCGGGTCCTACAATGAGCAGTTCTTC.

J is TRBJ2-1 and V is TRBV11-2; TRBD2 matches 9 bases. The CDR3 sequence is 15 residues long. Trimming removed 1 base from V and 6 bases from J; junction bases left unmatched: 4. Germline CDR1 SGHAT, CDR2 FQNNGV. CDR3 nucleotides: TGTGCCAGCAGCTTAGGGGGCGGGAGGGCCAATGAGCAGTTCTTC. Translating it yields CASSLGGGRANEQFF.